The 19 T cell receptor beta chains given below trace back to one sample, sequenced in a study of molecular identifiers for immune sequencing clone quantification. TCRdb re-called the PCR reads through MiXCR, storing one row per CDR3 protein. The repertoire holds under 650,000 distinct CDR3 sequences, less than 20% seen once, with roughly 0.9% in the top ten. Sequencing was carried out using naive CD8+ T cells from blood, with Jurkat cell RNA spiked in. Sample subset: FACS-sorted CD8+CD4-CCR7+CD45RA+ naive T cells. These receptors all stem from a human donor in good health. Some libraries in this study had Jurkat cell RNA spiked in.

A word on this clonotype: This clone may be a read error of a much larger clone one base away. V and J are TRBV4-1 and TRBJ2-2; maybe TRBD2 (6 bases). CDR1 is MGHRA and CDR2 is YSYEKL in the germline V gene. The CDR3 has 16 amino acids. CDR3 sequence (DNA): TGCGCCAGCAGCCAACCGACTGCGATGTATACCGGGGGGCTGTTTTTT. Translated: CASSQPTAMYTGGLFF.

The sample holds many counts of this clonotype. The chain joins TRBV28 to TRBJ2-4; possible D gene TRBD2, 6 bases. CDR1 is MDHEN, CDR2 SYDVKM, per germline. The V end lost 2 bases, the J end lost 0 bases, and 14 bases lay between the germline ends. There are 17 residues in the CDR3. The CDR3 loop reads CASSLGERVLAKNIQYF. The CDR3 DNA reads as TGTGCCAGCAGTTTAGGGGAGCGGGTATTAGCCAAAAACATTCAGTACTTC.

To note about this clonotype: A much larger clone lies one base from this, so it may be a read error. The chain combines TRBV12-3 or TRBV12-4 with TRBJ2-2; D is possibly TRBD2 (5 bases). This CDR3 is 16 amino acids long. The CDR3 coding sequence is TGTGCCAGCAGTTTAGGGCCAAGGTCGAACACCGGGGAGCTGTCTTTT. This encodes CASSLGPRSNTGELSF.

This chain uses TRBV19 with TRBJ2-7; D might be TRBD2 (6 bases). The CDR3 has 13 residues. Trimming cost V 11 bases and J 2 bases, with 16 bases left between them. CDR1 and CDR2 from the germline V gene are LNHDA and SQIVND (reference sequence). The CDR3: CASGDGVTYEQYF. As DNA, the CDR3 is TGTGCCTCGGGGGACGGAGTTACCTACGAGCAGTACTTC. Supplemented by reference TRBV19 and TRBJ2-7, the full variable domain reads DGGITQSPKYLFRKEGQNVTLSCEQNLNHDAMYWYRQDPGQGLRLIYYSQIVNDFQKGDIAEGYSVSREKKESFPLTVTSAQKNPTAFYLCASGDGVTYEQYFGPGTRLTVT.

This clonotype showed up many times. This rearrangement joins TRBV7-7 to TRBJ2-5, with unresolved D. This CDR3 is 14 amino acids long. V was cut by 1 base and J by 3 bases, with 9 bases left in between. CDR1 SSHAT and CDR2 FNYEAQ come from the germline V gene (reference sequence). The CDR3: CASSLERLEETQYF. As DNA, the CDR3 is TGTGCCAGCAGCTTAGAACGCCTCGAAGAGACCCAGTACTTC.

This clonotype was observed at least ten times. The genes are TRBV6-5 and TRBJ2-3; D possibly corresponds to TRBD2 (5 bases). This CDR3 is built from 14 residues. The ends were cut back, 6 bases at V and 0 bases at J, with 10 bases in the middle. Germline CDR1 reads MNHEY; CDR2 reads SVGAGI. The CDR3 nucleotides read TGTGCCAGCAGCTCGGGGTTTAGCACAGATACGCAGTATTTT. Encoded protein: CASSSGFSTDTQYF.

In this sample, this clonotype turned up many times. The rearrangement links TRBV9 to TRBJ2-3; D might be TRBD1 (6 bases). This CDR3 spans 20 amino acids. Germline-derived CDR1 and CDR2 are SGDLS and YYNGEE. V was pared by 4 bases and J by 2 bases, with 29 bases between. CDR3 protein: CASSPGIQGFGVGFTDTQYF. The CDR3 region has the DNA TGTGCCAGCAGCCCGGGAATACAGGGTTTCGGGGTTGGGTTCACAGATACGCAGTATTTT.

At least ten counts were recorded for this clonotype. One junction end does not reproduce the germline sequence, and a read error may be involved. V is TRBV5-1 and J is TRBJ1-1; D not resolved. This CDR3 comprises 13 residues. Germline V lookup: CDR1 SGHRS, CDR2 YFSETQ. CDR3 bases: TGTGCCAGCAGCTTAGGAGGGAACACTGAAGCTTTCTTT. This gives the protein CASSLGGNTEAFF. Variable domain in full (rest from reference TRBV5-1 and TRBJ1-1): KAGVTQTPRYLIKTRGQQVTLSCSPISGHRSVSWYQQTPGQGLQFLFEYFSETQRNKGNFPGRFSGRQFSNSRSEMNVSTLELGDSALYLCASSLGGNTEAFFGQGTRLTVV.

This clonotype showed up many times. The rearrangement uses TRBV5-4 and TRBJ2-6; 9 bases are a match to TRBD1. CDR1 SGHNT and CDR2 YYREEE come from the germline V gene (reference sequence). V was clipped by 3 bases and J by 2 bases; unmatched bases: 0. The CDR3 is 15 amino acids. The CDR3 DNA reads as TGTGCCAGCAGCTGGACAGGGGCTGGGGCCAACGTCCTGACTTTC. Its protein product is CASSWTGAGANVLTF.

This clonotype came up many times. The rearrangement uses TRBV20-1 and TRBJ1-5; TRBD1 might be the D (5 bases). V lost 0 bases to trimming and J lost 7 bases, with 19 bases between them. The CDR3 totals 16 residues. Germline V gene lookup returns CDR1 DFQATT and CDR2 SNEGSKA (reference sequence). Here the CDR3 DNA reads TGCAGTGCTAGAGATCCCGGCGATGTGGGGGTGCAGCCCCAGCATTTT. This translates into CSARDPGDVGVQPQHF.

In this sample, this clonotype turned up a few times. A much larger clone lies a single base off, so this may be a read error. The chain employs TRBV29-1 and TRBJ2-7; D remains unclear. Germline V gives CDR1 SQVTM, CDR2 ANQGSEA. V lost 0 bases and J lost 2, with 5 bases in between. This CDR3 comprises 12 residues. CDR3 bases: TGCAGCGTTGAAGAACCCCCCTACGAGCAGTACTTC. This translates into CSVEEPPYEQYF.

This clonotype came up many times. The CDR3 protein is CASAFTTGGNSPLHF. DNA for the CDR3: TGTGCCAGCGCCTTCACGACAGGGGGCAATTCACCCCTCCACTTT. The chain is built from TRBV14 and TRBJ1-6; 10 bases align to TRBD1. The germline CDR1 and CDR2 sequences are SGHDN and FVKESK. Trimming cost V 8 bases and J 7 bases; bases outside gene matches: 8. The CDR3 totals 15 residues.

This clonotype was observed many times. V is TRBV27 and J is TRBJ2-3, with D maybe TRBD2 (7 bases). This CDR3 is 16 amino acids long. With 2 bases removed from V and 1 base from J, the gap between germline ends came to 13 bases. In germline, CDR1 is MNHEY, CDR2 SMNVEV (reference sequence). The CDR3 sequence is CASSLIWGGGTDTQYF. The CDR3 DNA sequence: TGTGCCAGCAGTTTAATTTGGGGGGGCGGCACAGATACGCAGTATTTT.

This clonotype was counted at least ten times. The chain recombines TRBV6-5 with TRBJ2-1; D unresolved. Germline assignment: CDR1 MNHEY and CDR2 SVGAGI. Between the trimmed V and J ends, which lost 0 bases and 6 bases, there was a span of 9 bases. The CDR3 covers 14 residues. In DNA form, the CDR3 reads TGTGCCAGCAGTTACTCGTTAGGTCCCAATGAGCAGTTCTTC. It encodes CASSYSLGPNEQFF.

This clonotype occurred many times. This chain connects TRBV4-3 to TRBJ1-5; D remains unclear. This CDR3 contains 15 residues. With 0 bases removed from V and 2 bases from J, the gap between germline ends came to 8 bases. CDR1 and CDR2 (germline): LGHNA, YSLEER. The CDR3 reads CASSQDPTGNQPQHF. The DNA of the CDR3 is TGCGCCAGCAGCCAAGATCCTACAGGCAATCAGCCCCAGCATTTT.

This clonotype appeared many times. This sequence joins TRBV7-9 and TRBJ2-2; no clear D gene. Trimming pared 8 bases from V and 0 bases from J, leaving 4 bases between. Germline V CDR1 and CDR2: SEHNR, FQNEAQ (reference sequence). The CDR3 runs to 12 residues. The CDR3 DNA sequence: TGTGCCAGCCGTCCGAACACCGGGGAGCTGTTTTTT. This codes for CASRPNTGELFF.

Details on this clonotype: A read error is likely, as this CDR3 ends without the conserved phenylalanine or tryptophan. The V call is TRBV28, the J call TRBJ2-3; TRBD2 matches at 10 bases. Germline lookup yields CDR1 MDHEN and CDR2 SYDVKM. After removal of 4 bases from V and 8 bases from J, the junction contained 12 bases not matched to a gene. CDR3 size: 16 residues. DNA of the CDR3: TGTGCCAGCAGTTCCCATCAGCGGGGGGGCCTTGGTACGCAGTATCTT. Its protein product is CASSSHQRGGLGTQYL.

This clonotype was picked up many times. The chain carries TRBV6-2 or TRBV6-3 and TRBJ1-1, with TRBD1 as a possible D gene (6 bases). Trimming stripped 5 bases from V and 0 bases from J, with 10 bases between. The CDR3 is 14 residues long. Germline lookup yields CDR1 MNHEY and CDR2 SVGEGT. The CDR3 DNA follows: TGTGCCAGCAGTCACAGGGCCGTGAACACTGAAGCTTTCTTT. This translates into CASSHRAVNTEAFF.

The chain is built from TRBV7-9 and TRBJ2-7; 10 nucleotides line up with TRBD1. Looked up from germline, CDR1 is SEHNR and CDR2 is FQNEAQ (reference sequence). There are 16 residues in the CDR3. V dropped 4 bases and J dropped 4; count of bases not matched to a gene: 10. CDR3 protein: CASSSSVGTGVYEQYF. The CDR3 region has the DNA TGTGCCAGCAGCTCTTCTGTGGGGACAGGGGTTTACGAGCAGTACTTC.